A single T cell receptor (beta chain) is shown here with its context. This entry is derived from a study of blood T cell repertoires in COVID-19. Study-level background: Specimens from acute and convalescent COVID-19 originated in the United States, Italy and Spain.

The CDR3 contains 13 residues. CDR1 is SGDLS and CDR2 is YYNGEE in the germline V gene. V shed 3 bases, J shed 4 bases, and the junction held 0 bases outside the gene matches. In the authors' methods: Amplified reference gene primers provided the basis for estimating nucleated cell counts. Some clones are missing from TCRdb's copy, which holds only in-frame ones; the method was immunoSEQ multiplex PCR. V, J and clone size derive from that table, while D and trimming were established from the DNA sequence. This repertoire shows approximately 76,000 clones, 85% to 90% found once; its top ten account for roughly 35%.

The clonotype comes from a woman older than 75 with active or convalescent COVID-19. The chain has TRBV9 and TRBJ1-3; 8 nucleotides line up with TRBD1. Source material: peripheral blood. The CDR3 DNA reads TGTGCCAGCAGCGGGACAGGGGGAAACACCATATATTTT. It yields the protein CASSGTGGNTIYF.